This T cell receptor (beta chain) emerged from a study of T cells in Graves' hyperthyroidism and ophthalmopathy. The CDR3 length is 16 residues. J lost 2 bases, V lost 2 bases, and 7 bases had no gene match. The germline V gene encodes CDR1 SEHNR and CDR2 FQNEAQ (reference sequence). Amplified regions were TCR beta CDR3 sequences from RNA transcripts. First-round RT-PCR with HTBI primers amplified the TCR CDR3 region. Each CDR3 protein is one row after TCRdb ran MiXCR on the multiplex PCR reads. Of about 340,000 distinct CDR3 sequences listed, 15% to 20% were seen once; the top ten hold around 50%. In this sample, this clonotype turned up a few times.

The sequence was obtained from a woman in her fifties or sixties with Graves' hyperthyroidism. V usage is TRBV7-9 and J usage is TRBJ2-3, with 7 bases lining up with TRBD2. Input material: blood. CDR3 DNA sequence: TGTGCCAGCAGCTTATGGGCTGCGGGGGTCACAGATACGCAGTATTTT. It encodes CASSLWAAGVTDTQYF. Based on the CDR3 plus reference TRBV7-9 and TRBJ2-3, the full variable domain is DTGVSQNPRHKITKRGQNVTFRCDPISEHNRLYWYRQTLGQGPEFLTYFQNEAQLEKSRLLSDRFSAERPKGSFSTLEIQRTEQGDSAMYLCASSLWAAGVTDTQYFGPGTRLTVL.